This note documents a single T cell receptor beta chain sequence. The protocol was immunoSEQ multiplex PCR, while the TCRdb copy is restricted to in-frame clones and leaves out a portion. The repertoire holds 150,000 to 200,000 clones, with approximately 88% as singletons. The data originate from a study of blood T cell repertoires in COVID-19. Study context: Donors in the United States, Italy and Spain gave samples during acute or convalescent COVID-19.

Categorization into cohorts depended on clinical history that participants reported. Trimming took 5 bases from V and 3 from J; bases not matched to a gene: 7. Per germline, CDR1 MNHEY and CDR2 SMNVEV (reference sequence). The CDR3 runs 15 residues. The clonotype originates from an older man who had been exposed to COVID-19. The sample comprised PBMCs or T cells enriched from blood (not recorded which). This chain uses TRBV27 with TRBJ1-3, with 7 bases that match TRBD1. The CDR3 is CASSPQGVVGNTIYF. The CDR3 region has the DNA TGTGCCAGCAGTCCGCAGGGGGTCGTTGGAAACACCATATATTTT.